This is a list of T cell receptor beta chains from one sample in a study of metastatic and nonmetastatic thyroid tumors. Using MiXCR, TCRdb re-called clones from the PCR reads. The sample carries over 20,000 clones, about 24% recorded once. What was sequenced was blood. All receptors come from a male donor with papillary thyroid cancer or a benign thyroid nodule (not recorded which). Some clones in this sample may be carry-over from other donors' samples. Both conserved end residues are part of each CDR3. The order of the fields is J gene, clone size, V gene, D gene, CDR3 DNA, CDR3 protein. The D gene is left open where the match is weak. Part of the rows lack a size; the others show once, few, many or a class for expanded clones.

J gene: TRBJ2-7; clone size: many; V gene: TRBV12-3/TRBV12-4; D gene: TRBD2; CDR3 DNA: TGTGCCAGCGCGGCGAGTAGCGGGAAGGACGAGCAGTACTTC; CDR3 protein: CASAASSGKDEQYF
J gene: TRBJ2-7; clone size: few; V gene: TRBV6-1; D gene: -; CDR3 DNA: TGTGCCAGCAGTGCCCCTCGGGGTTTTAGCTCCTACGAGCAGTACTTC; CDR3 protein: CASSAPRGFSSYEQYF
J gene: TRBJ1-5; clone size: many; V gene: TRBV20-1; D gene: -; CDR3 DNA: TGCAGTGCCACCCGTAGCAATCAGCCCCAGCATTTT; CDR3 protein: CSATRSNQPQHF
J gene: TRBJ2-1; clone size: -; V gene: TRBV6-1; D gene: -; CDR3 DNA: TGTACCATCAGCCTCGGGACTCCCGTCAATGAGCAGTTCTTC; CDR3 protein: CTISLGTPVNEQFF
J gene: TRBJ2-1; clone size: many; V gene: TRBV9; D gene: -; CDR3 DNA: TGTGCCAGCAGCTCCGCCGAGGGCCTCAATGAGCAGTTCTTC; CDR3 protein: CASSSAEGLNEQFF
J gene: TRBJ2-7; clone size: few; V gene: TRBV28; D gene: -; CDR3 DNA: TGTGCCAGCATGGGGACCAGGGCTACCTACGAGCAGTACTTC; CDR3 protein: CASMGTRATYEQYF
J gene: TRBJ2-5; clone size: -; V gene: TRBV20-1; D gene: -; CDR3 DNA: TGCAGTGCTAGAGAGGCACGCCGAAGGTACTTC; CDR3 protein: CSAREARRRYF
J gene: TRBJ2-5; clone size: many; V gene: TRBV5-1; D gene: -; CDR3 DNA: TGCGCCAGCAGCTTGGAGGACAGCAGAAGCGGGGAGACCCAGTACTTC; CDR3 protein: CASSLEDSRSGETQYF
J gene: TRBJ1-5; clone size: -; V gene: TRBV6-1; D gene: -; CDR3 DNA: TGTGCCAGCAGTGAAAGGGCCAGTTATAGCAATCAGCCCCAGCATTTT; CDR3 protein: CASSERASYSNQPQHF
J gene: TRBJ1-3; clone size: many; V gene: TRBV20-1; D gene: -; CDR3 DNA: TGCAGTGCTCGGGACGGAAGAAACACCATATATTTT; CDR3 protein: CSARDGRNTIYF
J gene: TRBJ2-4; clone size: many; V gene: TRBV4-1; D gene: TRBD1; CDR3 DNA: TGCGCCAGCAGCCATTCCGACAGGGGGAGTGGGGTTCAGTACTTC; CDR3 protein: CASSHSDRGSGVQYF
J gene: TRBJ2-5; clone size: -; V gene: TRBV5-4; D gene: -; CDR3 DNA: TGTGCCAGCAGCACCCAGGGTCTAGAGACCCAGTACTTC; CDR3 protein: CASSTQGLETQYF
J gene: TRBJ2-7; clone size: -; V gene: TRBV12-3/TRBV12-4; D gene: -; CDR3 DNA: TGTGACAGCAGTTTAGGGGAAGGCCCGGGGTCCTACGAGCAGTACTTC; CDR3 protein: CDSSLGEGPGSYEQYF
J gene: TRBJ1-3; clone size: many; V gene: TRBV9; D gene: -; CDR3 DNA: TGTGCCAGCAGCGTAGGGGGGATCTCTGGAAACACCATATATTTT; CDR3 protein: CASSVGGISGNTIYF
J gene: TRBJ1-4; clone size: many; V gene: TRBV18; D gene: -; CDR3 DNA: TGTGCCAGCTCCCCACAGGAAAAACTGTTTTTT; CDR3 protein: CASSPQEKLFF
J gene: TRBJ2-7; clone size: few; V gene: TRBV27; D gene: TRBD1; CDR3 DNA: TGTGCCAGCAGTAGAGGGGGCAAGTACGAGCAGTACTTC; CDR3 protein: CASSRGGKYEQYF
J gene: TRBJ2-3; clone size: -; V gene: TRBV12-3/TRBV12-4; D gene: -; CDR3 DNA: TGTGCCAGCAGTTTTGAGGGGTTCGGCACAGATACGCAGTATTTT; CDR3 protein: CASSFEGFGTDTQYF
J gene: TRBJ2-7; clone size: medium-sized; V gene: TRBV6-1; D gene: -; CDR3 DNA: TGTGCCAGCAAGGCCATTTCTCGGGGGCCCGAGCAGTACTTC; CDR3 protein: CASKAISRGPEQYF
J gene: TRBJ2-7; clone size: many; V gene: TRBV3-1; D gene: -; CDR3 DNA: TGTGCCAGCAGCCAAGGGCGGGCAGGCGGCCACGAGCAGTACTTC; CDR3 protein: CASSQGRAGGHEQYF
J gene: TRBJ1-6; clone size: -; V gene: TRBV19; D gene: -; CDR3 DNA: TGTGCCAGTAGCCCTCCCGGGGACGCTTCACCCCTCCACTTT; CDR3 protein: CASSPPGDASPLHF
J gene: TRBJ1-2; clone size: many; V gene: TRBV18; D gene: -; CDR3 DNA: TGTGCCAGCTCACCAACAGACAACTATGGCTACACCTTC; CDR3 protein: CASSPTDNYGYTF
J gene: TRBJ2-1; clone size: few; V gene: TRBV19; D gene: -; CDR3 DNA: TGTGCCAGTAGTTACCCTCTAGGGGAGAATGAGCAGTTCTTC; CDR3 protein: CASSYPLGENEQFF
J gene: TRBJ1-1; clone size: many; V gene: TRBV18; D gene: -; CDR3 DNA: TGTGCCAGCTCACCCCATAGGCGGGCTGAAGCTTTCTTT; CDR3 protein: CASSPHRRAEAFF
J gene: TRBJ1-2; clone size: few; V gene: TRBV20-1; D gene: -; CDR3 DNA: TGCAGTGCCCGGGGGTGGGGTAACTATGGCTACACCTTC; CDR3 protein: CSARGWGNYGYTF
J gene: TRBJ2-1; clone size: -; V gene: TRBV11-3; D gene: TRBD1; CDR3 DNA: TGTGCCAGCAGCTTCCGGCAGGGGGTAAACAATGAGCAGTTCTTC; CDR3 protein: CASSFRQGVNNEQFF
J gene: TRBJ1-4; clone size: -; V gene: TRBV11-2; D gene: -; CDR3 DNA: TGTGCCAGCAGCTCGTCACAGGTCCGGGAAAAACTGTTTTTT; CDR3 protein: CASSSSQVREKLFF
J gene: TRBJ1-4; clone size: many; V gene: TRBV5-1; D gene: TRBD1; CDR3 DNA: TGCGCCAGCAGCGAGGGACAGGAAAAACTGTTTTTT; CDR3 protein: CASSEGQEKLFF
J gene: TRBJ2-2; clone size: many; V gene: TRBV18; D gene: -; CDR3 DNA: TGTGCCAGCTCACCTGTAGCGAACACCGGGGAGCTGTTTTTT; CDR3 protein: CASSPVANTGELFF
J gene: TRBJ2-7; clone size: few; V gene: TRBV6-1; D gene: -; CDR3 DNA: TGTGCCAGCAGTGAATTGGGCTTATTCGAGCAGTACTTC; CDR3 protein: CASSELGLFEQYF
J gene: TRBJ2-1; clone size: -; V gene: TRBV10-3; D gene: -; CDR3 DNA: TGTGCCATCAGTGAGAAGGCCAGCTCCTACAATGAGCAGTTCTTC; CDR3 protein: CAISEKASSYNEQFF
J gene: TRBJ2-2; clone size: many; V gene: TRBV12-3/TRBV12-4; D gene: TRBD2; CDR3 DNA: TGTGCCAGCAGCTATCGGACTAGAATATCCGGGGAGCTGTTTTTT; CDR3 protein: CASSYRTRISGELFF
J gene: TRBJ1-5; clone size: few; V gene: TRBV18; D gene: -; CDR3 DNA: TGTACAAGCTCACTACATGGGGCTCCGTTGGTGAGCAATCAGCCCCAGCATTTT; CDR3 protein: CTSSLHGAPLVSNQPQHF
J gene: TRBJ1-5; clone size: -; V gene: TRBV5-6; D gene: TRBD1; CDR3 DNA: TGTGCCAGCAGCGCGGGGACAGGGAGGAGTCAGCCCCAGCATTTT; CDR3 protein: CASSAGTGRSQPQHF
J gene: TRBJ2-1; clone size: medium-sized; V gene: TRBV5-1; D gene: TRBD2; CDR3 DNA: TGCGCCAGCAGCCTCGCTAGCGGGAGAGCAAATGAGCAGTTCTTC; CDR3 protein: CASSLASGRANEQFF
J gene: TRBJ2-7; clone size: -; V gene: TRBV28; D gene: -; CDR3 DNA: TGTGCCAGCCGAAGTGGTACGGCGAACGAGCAGTACTTC; CDR3 protein: CASRSGTANEQYF